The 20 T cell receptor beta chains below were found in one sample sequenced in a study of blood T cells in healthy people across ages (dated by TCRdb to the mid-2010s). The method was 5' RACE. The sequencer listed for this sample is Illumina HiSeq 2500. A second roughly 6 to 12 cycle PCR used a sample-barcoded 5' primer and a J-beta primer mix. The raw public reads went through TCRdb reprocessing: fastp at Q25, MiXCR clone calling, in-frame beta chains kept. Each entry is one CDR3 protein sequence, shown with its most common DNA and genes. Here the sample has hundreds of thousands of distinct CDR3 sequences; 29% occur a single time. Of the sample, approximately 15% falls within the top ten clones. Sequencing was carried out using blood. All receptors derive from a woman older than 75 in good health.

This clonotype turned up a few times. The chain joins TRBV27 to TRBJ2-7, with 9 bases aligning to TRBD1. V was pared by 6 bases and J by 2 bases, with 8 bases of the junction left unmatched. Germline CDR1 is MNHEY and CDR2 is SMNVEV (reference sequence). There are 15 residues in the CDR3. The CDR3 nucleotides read TGTGCCAGCAGCCGAGTCGGGACAGGGACCTACGAGCAGTACTTC. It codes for CASSRVGTGTYEQYF.

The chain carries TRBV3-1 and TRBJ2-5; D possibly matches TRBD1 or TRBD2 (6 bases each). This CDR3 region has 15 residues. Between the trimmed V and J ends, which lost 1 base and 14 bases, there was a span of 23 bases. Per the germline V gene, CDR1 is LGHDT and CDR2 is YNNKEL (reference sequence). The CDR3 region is CASSQVKGLTGARYF. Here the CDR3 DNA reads TGTGCCAGCAGCCAAGTTAAAGGTCTAACGGGGGCCCGCTACTTC.

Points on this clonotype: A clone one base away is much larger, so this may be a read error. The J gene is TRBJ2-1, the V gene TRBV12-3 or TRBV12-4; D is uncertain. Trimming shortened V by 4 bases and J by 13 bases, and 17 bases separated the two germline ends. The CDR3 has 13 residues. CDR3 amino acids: CASSSSAAETQFF. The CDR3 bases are TGTGCCAGCAGTTCCTCCGCCGCCGAGACCCAGTTCTTC.

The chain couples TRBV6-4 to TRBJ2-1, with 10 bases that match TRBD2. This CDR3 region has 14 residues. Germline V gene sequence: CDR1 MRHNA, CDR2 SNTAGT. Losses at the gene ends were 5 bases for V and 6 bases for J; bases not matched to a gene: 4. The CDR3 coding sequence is TGTGCCAGCAGTCGAGCGGGGGGGGTCAATGAGCAGTTCTTC. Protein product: CASSRAGGVNEQFF.

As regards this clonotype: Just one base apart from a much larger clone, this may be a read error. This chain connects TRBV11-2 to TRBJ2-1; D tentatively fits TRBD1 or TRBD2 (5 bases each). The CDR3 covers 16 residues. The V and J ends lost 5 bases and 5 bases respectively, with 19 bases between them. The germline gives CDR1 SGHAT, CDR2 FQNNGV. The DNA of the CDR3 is TGTGCCAGCAGCCACCGGGACCCAAGCACCCACAATGAGCAGTTCTTC. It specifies CASSHRDPSTHNEQFF. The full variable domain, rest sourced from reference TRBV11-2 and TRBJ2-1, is EAGVAQSPRYKIIEKRQSVAFWCNPISGHATLYWYQQILGQGPKLLIQFQNNGVVDDSQLPKDRFSAERLKGVDSTLKIQPAKLEDSAVYLCASSHRDPSTHNEQFFGPGTRLTVL.

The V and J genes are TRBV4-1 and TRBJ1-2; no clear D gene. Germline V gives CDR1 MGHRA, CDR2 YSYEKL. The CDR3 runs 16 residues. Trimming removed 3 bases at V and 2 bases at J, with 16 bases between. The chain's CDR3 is CASSQRGMVGNYGYTF. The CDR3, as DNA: TGCGCCAGCAGCCAGAGAGGGATGGTAGGAAACTATGGCTACACCTTC.

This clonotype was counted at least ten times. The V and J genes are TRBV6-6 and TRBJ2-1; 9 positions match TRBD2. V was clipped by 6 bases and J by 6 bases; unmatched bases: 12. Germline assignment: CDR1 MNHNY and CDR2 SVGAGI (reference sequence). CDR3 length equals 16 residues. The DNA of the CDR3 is TGTGCCAGCAGGCCCGCAGCGGGGGGCGCCAGCAATGAGCAGTTCTTC. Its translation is CASRPAAGGASNEQFF.

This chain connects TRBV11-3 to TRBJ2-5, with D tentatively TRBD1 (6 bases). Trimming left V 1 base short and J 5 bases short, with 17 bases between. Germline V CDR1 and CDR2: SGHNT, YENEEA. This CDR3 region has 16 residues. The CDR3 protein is CASSLVGAGGGETQYF. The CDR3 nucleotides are TGTGCCAGCAGCTTAGTGGGGGCTGGGGGTGGTGAGACCCAGTACTTC.

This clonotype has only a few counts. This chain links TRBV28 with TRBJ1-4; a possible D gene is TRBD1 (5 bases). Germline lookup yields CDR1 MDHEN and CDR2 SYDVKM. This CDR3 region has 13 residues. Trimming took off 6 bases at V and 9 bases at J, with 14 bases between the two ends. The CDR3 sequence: CASSGAGMQKLFF. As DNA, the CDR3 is TGTGCCAGCAGCGGTGCAGGGATGCAAAAACTGTTTTTT.

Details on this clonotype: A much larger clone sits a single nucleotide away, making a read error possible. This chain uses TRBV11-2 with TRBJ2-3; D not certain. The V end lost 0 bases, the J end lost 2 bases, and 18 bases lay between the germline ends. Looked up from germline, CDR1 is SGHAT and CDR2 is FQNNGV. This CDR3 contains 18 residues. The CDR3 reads CASSLDSLGREATDTQYF. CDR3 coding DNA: TGTGCCAGCAGCTTAGATAGCTTGGGCAGAGAGGCCACAGATACGCAGTATTTT.

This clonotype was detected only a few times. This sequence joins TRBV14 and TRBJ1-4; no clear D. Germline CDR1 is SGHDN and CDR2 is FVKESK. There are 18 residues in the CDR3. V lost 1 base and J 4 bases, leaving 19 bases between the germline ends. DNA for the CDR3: TGTGCCAGCAGCCAAGGTTTCGCCCCAATGGCGCTTAATGAAAAACTGTTTTTT. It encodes CASSQGFAPMALNEKLFF.

CDR3 protein: CATQPGLIEGSGANVLTF. The CDR3 DNA reads as TGTGCCACGCAGCCGGGCCTCATAGAGGGCTCGGGGGCCAACGTCCTGACTTTC. The V call is TRBV19, the J call TRBJ2-6, with D maybe TRBD2 (5 bases). The CDR3 is 18 amino acids. Trimming stripped 10 bases from V and 4 bases from J, with 26 bases between. CDR1 is LNHDA, CDR2 SQIVND, per germline (reference sequence).

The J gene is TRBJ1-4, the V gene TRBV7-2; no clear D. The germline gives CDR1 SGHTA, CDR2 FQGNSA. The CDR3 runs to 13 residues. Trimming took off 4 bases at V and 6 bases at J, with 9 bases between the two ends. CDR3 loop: CASSSGGYEKLFF. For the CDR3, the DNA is TGTGCCAGCAGCTCCGGCGGGTATGAAAAACTGTTTTTT. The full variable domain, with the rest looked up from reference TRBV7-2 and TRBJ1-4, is GAGVSQSPSNKVTEKGKDVELRCDPISGHTALYWYRQSLGQGLEFLIYFQGNSAPDKSGLPSDRFSAERTGGSVSTLTIQRTQQEDSAVYLCASSSGGYEKLFFGSGTQLSVL.

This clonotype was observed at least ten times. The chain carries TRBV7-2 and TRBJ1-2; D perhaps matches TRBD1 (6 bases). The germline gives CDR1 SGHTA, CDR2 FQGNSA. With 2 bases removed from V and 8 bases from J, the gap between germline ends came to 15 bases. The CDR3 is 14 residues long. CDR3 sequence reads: CASSLLGTPDGYTF. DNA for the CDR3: TGTGCCAGCAGCTTACTTGGGACACCCGACGGCTACACCTTC.

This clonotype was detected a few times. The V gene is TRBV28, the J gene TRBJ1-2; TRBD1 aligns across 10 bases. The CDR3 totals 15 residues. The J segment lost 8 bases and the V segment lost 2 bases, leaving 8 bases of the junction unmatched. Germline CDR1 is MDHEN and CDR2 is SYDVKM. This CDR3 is CASSLRGQGVNGYTF. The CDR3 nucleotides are TGTGCCAGCAGTTTACGCGGACAGGGGGTGAACGGCTACACCTTC.

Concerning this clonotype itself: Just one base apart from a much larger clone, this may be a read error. DNA for the CDR3: TGTGCCAGCAGCTTCGGGGCTATTGGGGAGCAGTACTTC. Encoded protein: CASSFGAIGEQYF. The chain is built from TRBV7-2 and TRBJ2-7, with D perhaps being TRBD1 or TRBD2 (5 bases each). The CDR3 spans 13 residues. Trimming stripped 3 bases from V and 7 bases from J, with 13 bases between. Germline loops: CDR1 SGHTA, CDR2 FQGNSA. Looking up the rest from reference TRBV7-2 and TRBJ2-7 gives the full variable domain: GAGVSQSPSNKVTEKGKDVELRCDPISGHTALYWYRQSLGQGLEFLIYFQGNSAPDKSGLPSDRFSAERTGGSVSTLTIQRTQQEDSAVYLCASSFGAIGEQYFGPGTRLTVT.

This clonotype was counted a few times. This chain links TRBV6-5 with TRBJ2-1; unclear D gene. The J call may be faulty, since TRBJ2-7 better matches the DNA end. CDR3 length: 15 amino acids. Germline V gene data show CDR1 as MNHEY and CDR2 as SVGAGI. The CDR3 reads CASSYTPTSAYEQYF. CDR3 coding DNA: TGTGCCAGCAGTTACACCCCGACCAGTGCCTACGAGCAGTACTTC.

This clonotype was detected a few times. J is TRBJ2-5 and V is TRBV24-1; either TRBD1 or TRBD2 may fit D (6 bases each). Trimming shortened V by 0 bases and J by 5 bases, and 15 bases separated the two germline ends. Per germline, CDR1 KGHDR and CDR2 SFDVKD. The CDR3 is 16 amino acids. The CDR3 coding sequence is TGTGCCACCAGTGATTTGGCACAGGGAGGCGACGAGACCCAGTACTTC. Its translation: CATSDLAQGGDETQYF.

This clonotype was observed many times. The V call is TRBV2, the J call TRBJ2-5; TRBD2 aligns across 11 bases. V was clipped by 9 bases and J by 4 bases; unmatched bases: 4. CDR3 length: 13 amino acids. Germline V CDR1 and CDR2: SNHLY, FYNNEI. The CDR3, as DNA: TGTGCCAGTGTGACTAGCGGGGTAGAGACCCAGTACTTC. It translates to CASVTSGVETQYF.

The CDR3 reads CATSEGQAGNYGYTF. In DNA form, the CDR3 reads TGTGCCACCAGTGAGGGACAGGCTGGGAACTATGGCTACACCTTC. The chain has TRBV24-1 and TRBJ1-2; 8 nucleotides agree with TRBD1. The CDR3 length is 15 residues. The V segment lost 4 bases and the J segment 2 bases; nucleotides outside the gene matches: 5. Germline V gene sequence: CDR1 KGHDR, CDR2 SFDVKD.